The T cell receptor beta chain under discussion was sequenced for a study of control samples from healthy donors and cancer patients. There are 14 residues in the CDR3. V was clipped by 1 base and J by 7 bases, with 13 bases between them. Germline V gene lookup returns CDR1 LGHDT and CDR2 YNNKEL (reference sequence). Using immunoSEQ multiplex PCR, the repertoire was profiled, and TCRdb retains in-frame clones only, with some absent. Among tens of thousands of clones listed, 86% were seen once. Sequenced sample: PBMCs. The V gene is TRBV3-1 (or the pseudogene TRBV3-2), the J gene TRBJ1-1, with D possibly being TRBD1 (5 bases). This TCR was recovered from a woman between 45 and 60 years old with lung cancer. CDR3 DNA sequence: TGTGCCAGCAGCCAAGTCGGGCAGGGAGGTGAAGCTTTCTTT. Amino acid sequence: CASSQVGQGGEAFF.